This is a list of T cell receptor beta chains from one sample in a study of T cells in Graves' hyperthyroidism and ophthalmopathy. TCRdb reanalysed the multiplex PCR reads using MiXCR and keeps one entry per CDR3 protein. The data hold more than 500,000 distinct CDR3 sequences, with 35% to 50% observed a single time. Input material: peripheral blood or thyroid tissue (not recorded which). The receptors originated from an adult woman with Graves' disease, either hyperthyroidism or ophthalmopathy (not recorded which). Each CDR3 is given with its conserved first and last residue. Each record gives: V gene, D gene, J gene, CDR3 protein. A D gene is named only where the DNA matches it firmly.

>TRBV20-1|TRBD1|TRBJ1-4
CSAEETGSRKEKLFF
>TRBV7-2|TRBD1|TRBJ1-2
CASSSWDRGNYGYTF
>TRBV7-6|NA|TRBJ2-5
CASSPGTAGTQYF
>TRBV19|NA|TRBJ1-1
CASTLGSTEAFF
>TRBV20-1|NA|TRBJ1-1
CSARVLSGSEAFF
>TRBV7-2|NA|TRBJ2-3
CASSQRHQPTDTQYF
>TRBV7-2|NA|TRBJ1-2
CASSLGAWQQGYTF
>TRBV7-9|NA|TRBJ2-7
CASSYRDTLRNYEQYF
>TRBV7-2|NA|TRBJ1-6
CASSSNRNSPLHF
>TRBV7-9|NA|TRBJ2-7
CASSSLNIPLYEQYF
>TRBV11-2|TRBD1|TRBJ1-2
CASSWDRDTYGYTF
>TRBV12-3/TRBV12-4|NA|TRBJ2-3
CASSVGGRTDTQYF
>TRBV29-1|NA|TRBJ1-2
CSVYGTPGYGYTF
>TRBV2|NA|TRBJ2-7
CASSDTPAYEQYF
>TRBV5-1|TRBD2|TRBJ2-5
CASSLVLGRDQETQYF
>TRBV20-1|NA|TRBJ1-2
CSARDAGGTTNTF
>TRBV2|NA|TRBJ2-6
CASSESGGASGANVLTF
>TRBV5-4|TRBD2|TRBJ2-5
CASSLVLAGGWETQYF
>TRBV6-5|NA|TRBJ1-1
CASSPPGTKAFF